The sequence of this T cell receptor beta chain was determined in a study of OX40 agonist ivuxolimab in advanced cancers. In the study overall: Patients were dosed intravenously with ivuxolimab at 0.01 to 10 mg/kg every 2 weeks. Partial responses were seen in three patients, one with hepatocellular carcinoma and two with cutaneous melanoma.

CDR1 and CDR2 from the germline V gene are MGHRA and YSYEKL. This CDR3 spans 14 amino acids. With 4 bases clipped from V and 4 bases from J, the junction kept 4 bases outside the gene matches. Clones were sequenced by immunoSEQ multiplex PCR, and TCRdb holds only the in-frame ones, with some missing. The table records about 99,000 clones, around 94% of them present only once. Sequenced here: CD4+ or CD8+ T cells sorted from blood, sampled in a trial of the OX40 agonist ivuxolimab. J is TRBJ1-2 and V is TRBV4-1; 9 bases are a match to TRBD1. The clonotype was recovered from an adult with an advanced solid tumor such as melanoma, head and neck, liver or kidney cancer. As DNA, the CDR3 is TGCGCCAGCAGCCCGGGACAGGGCCGCTATGGCTACACCTTC. Protein sequence: CASSPGQGRYGYTF.